The sequence of this T cell receptor beta chain was determined in a study of T-cell memory formation after mild COVID-19. Study details: The study found TCR clusters largely donor specific. General study findings and limits: In pre-infection memory, a portion of responding clones appeared, which suggested that cross-reactive memory joined. The study found contracting CD4+ clones mainly in CM and EM and contracting CD8+ clones in EMRA.

Comments on this clonotype: Its cognate antigen is unknown.

Trimming removed 4 bases at V and 5 bases at J, with 17 bases between. Germline V gene sequence: CDR1 SEHNR, CDR2 FQNEAQ (reference sequence). The length of the CDR3 is 15 residues. With constant-segment primers, 5'RACE yielded cDNA libraries of TCR alpha and TCR beta that carried sample barcodes and UMIs. Each CDR3 protein is one row after TCRdb ran MiXCR on the 5' RACE reads. The table records about 350,000 distinct CDR3 sequences, about 15% of them present only once. The sample taken for sequencing was PBMCs or a T cell subset sorted from them (not recorded which). The rearrangement joins TRBV7-9 to TRBJ2-5, with D possibly TRBD1 on 6 matching bases. This receptor was identified in a man aged 18 to 30 who had mild COVID-19 (a few samples of this study predate the infection). Cell type and time point are not known. The CDR3 reads CASSSGQRSWETQYF. CDR3 bases: TGTGCCAGCAGCTCCGGACAGAGGAGTTGGGAGACCCAGTACTTC.